The 27 T cell receptor beta chains listed next were all sequenced from one sample in a study of CD8 T cells in ankylosing spondylitis. TCRdb itself ran the 5' RACE reads through MiXCR, one entry per CDR3 protein. Of about 360,000 distinct CDR3 sequences in the sample, approximately 14% were seen once. The specimen was blood, either unsorted or a sorted T cell fraction (not recorded which). The receptor source for this set is a male donor with ankylosing spondylitis or in good health (not recorded which).

The chain combines TRBV12-3 or TRBV12-4 with TRBJ1-6; no firm D call. This CDR3 contains 14 residues. The V end lost 6 bases, the J end lost 7 bases, and 13 bases lay between the germline ends. CDR3 protein: CASSSSGGNSPLHF. The CDR3 nucleotides read TGTGCCAGCAGCTCAAGCGGCGGGAATTCACCCCTCCACTTT.

This clonotype showed up many times. The chain uses TRBV20-1 and TRBJ1-2; no reliable D call. The CDR3 runs 11 residues. Germline V gives CDR1 DFQATT, CDR2 SNEGSKA (reference sequence). V lost 3 bases and J 8 bases, leaving 10 bases between the germline ends. The CDR3 bases are TGCAGTGCTAGGGTTGAAGGAGGCTACACCTTC. It encodes CSARVEGGYTF.

The V call is TRBV7-2, the J call TRBJ2-3, with 12 bases that match TRBD2. This CDR3 region has 16 residues. Trimming took 6 bases from V and 0 from J; bases not matched to a gene: 4. CDR1 and CDR2 (germline): SGHTA, FQGNSA. The CDR3 DNA is TGTGCCAGCAGAAGCGGACTAGCGGGGAGCACAGATACGCAGTATTTT. Translating it yields CASRSGLAGSTDTQYF.

This clonotype has just a few counts. The J gene is TRBJ2-3, the V gene TRBV5-1; 11 positions match TRBD2. The CDR3 covers 18 residues. Germline lookup yields CDR1 SGHRS and CDR2 YFSETQ. The trim removed 2 bases at V and 0 bases at J, leaving 8 bases unmatched. Here the CDR3 reads CASSLGSSGRPSTDTQYF. In nucleotides, the CDR3 is TGCGCCAGCAGCTTAGGGTCTAGCGGGAGGCCAAGCACAGATACGCAGTATTTT.

About this clonotype: Germline is not matched at one junction end, which may reflect a read error. CDR3 nucleotides: TGCAGTGCTAGGGCCTCTGAGCGGGGCCATCGATTT. This sequence encodes CSARASERGHRF. V is TRBV20-1 and J is TRBJ2-3; 7 bases are a match to TRBD2. There are 12 residues in the CDR3. Germline CDR1 DFQATT, CDR2 SNEGSKA (reference sequence).

In its sample, this clonotype was seen once. The chain has TRBV2 and TRBJ2-1; 12 bases line up with TRBD2. The germline V gene encodes CDR1 SNHLY and CDR2 FYNNEI. V trimming: 4 bases; J trimming: 4 bases; junction bases outside the gene matches: 2. This CDR3 is built from 15 residues. As DNA, the CDR3 is TGTGCCAGCAGTGCGACTAGCGGGAGATACAATGAGCAGTTCTTC. This gives the protein CASSATSGRYNEQFF.

This clonotype was recorded many times. The V call is TRBV25-1, the J call TRBJ2-4; unclear D gene. The CDR3 has 11 residues. V lost 1 base, J lost 9 bases, and 4 bases lay in between. The germline V gene has CDR1 MGHDK and CDR2 SYGVNS. The DNA for the CDR3 is TGTGCCAGCAGTGAATCGGGCATTCAGTACTTC. Its protein is CASSESGIQYF.

The CDR3 DNA reads as TGTGCCAGCAGTTACGGTATAATGAGCAATCAGCCCCAGCATTTT. Protein sequence: CASSYGIMSNQPQHF. This chain joins TRBV6-5 and TRBJ1-5; D gene unclear. The V gene's germline CDR1 is MNHEY and CDR2 SVGAGI. The CDR3 sequence is 15 residues long. Deletions cut 2 bases from V and 1 base from J, with 9 bases between.

This chain links TRBV28 with TRBJ1-4; no reliable D call. Deletions cut 5 bases from V and 4 bases from J, with 11 bases between. The CDR3 has 14 amino acids. Germline CDR1 MDHEN, CDR2 SYDVKM. The DNA for the CDR3 is TGTGCCAGCAGTCCCGGAGGGTTTAATGAAAAACTGTTTTTT. Amino acids: CASSPGGFNEKLFF.

This clonotype was counted a few times. V is TRBV12-3 or TRBV12-4 and J is TRBJ1-1; D might be TRBD1 (5 bases). With 2 bases removed from V and 5 bases from J, the gap between germline ends came to 12 bases. This CDR3 is 14 amino acids long. CDR3 DNA: TGTGCCAGCAGTTTATACGGGGGAGAAACTGAAGCTTTCTTT. Amino acid sequence: CASSLYGGETEAFF.

This clonotype was observed at least ten times. The chain carries TRBV29-1 and TRBJ2-1; the match to TRBD2 covers 12 bases. The germline CDR1 and CDR2 sequences are SQVTM and ANQGSEA. The J segment lost 6 bases and the V segment lost 6 bases, leaving 6 bases of the junction unmatched. The CDR3 runs to 14 residues. Here the CDR3 DNA reads TGCAGCGTGAGGGGACTAGCGGGCCCCAATGAGCAGTTCTTC. This gives the protein CSVRGLAGPNEQFF.

This clonotype was seen many times. This chain links TRBV3-1 with TRBJ1-2, with no clear D. Germline values: CDR1 LGHDT, CDR2 YNNKEL (reference sequence). Deletions cut 0 bases from V and 4 bases from J, with 9 bases between. This CDR3 has 14 amino acids. Here the CDR3 reads CASSQDQGAYGYTF. In DNA, the CDR3 is TGTGCCAGCAGCCAAGATCAAGGAGCCTATGGCTACACCTTC.

This clonotype was recorded at least ten times. The genes are TRBV12-3 or TRBV12-4 and TRBJ2-3; 11 bases are shared with TRBD2. V lost 5 bases and J lost 9; bases outside the gene matches: 13. The CDR3 spans 16 residues. In DNA form, the CDR3 reads TGTGCCAGCAGTCCTCTAGCGGGGGGTGGAGTGCGGACGCAGTATTTT. Its translation: CASSPLAGGGVRTQYF.

The table lists this clonotype with many counts. The chain recombines TRBV20-1 with TRBJ1-2; perhaps TRBD1 as D (6 bases). CDR3 length: 14 amino acids. Trimming removed 0 bases from V and 8 bases from J, with 16 bases in between. CDR1 is DFQATT and CDR2 is SNEGSKA in the germline V gene (reference sequence). As DNA, the CDR3 is TGCAGTGCTAGAGAGAGGGGGGCTTCGTGGGGCTACACCTTC. Translation: CSARERGASWGYTF.

The CDR3 loop is CASSYSVRPPGELFF. The CDR3 DNA sequence: TGTGCCAGCAGTTACTCAGTGCGACCCCCCGGGGAGCTGTTTTTT. The V call is TRBV6-2 or TRBV6-3, the J call TRBJ2-2; D uncertain. Deletions cut 0 bases from V and 6 bases from J, with 11 bases between. The CDR3 runs 15 residues. Germline V gene sequence: CDR1 MNHEY, CDR2 SVGEGT.

This clonotype appeared a few times. The genes are TRBV20-1 and TRBJ2-2; 8 bases are a match to TRBD1. V lost 6 bases to trimming and J lost 2 bases; unmatched junction nucleotides: 5. This CDR3 has 14 amino acids. Looked up from germline, CDR1 is DFQATT and CDR2 is SNEGSKA (reference sequence). The CDR3 is CSAPGQENTGELFF. CDR3 nucleotide sequence: TGCAGTGCCCCGGGACAGGAAAACACCGGGGAGCTGTTTTTT.

The chain has TRBV27 and TRBJ2-7; D is perhaps TRBD1 (6 bases). The CDR3 runs 15 residues. Germline V gene data show CDR1 as MNHEY and CDR2 as SMNVEV (reference sequence). V was pared by 7 bases and J by 9 bases, with 25 bases between. The CDR3 region is CASKYPNPGHHRQYF. CDR3 DNA sequence: TGTGCCAGCAAATACCCCAACCCGGGACACCATAGGCAGTACTTC.

This clonotype was found many times. The chain recombines TRBV10-3 with TRBJ1-5, with TRBD1 as a possible D gene (5 bases). CDR3 length: 15 residues. Looked up from germline, CDR1 is ENHRY and CDR2 is SYGVKD. Trimming took 0 bases from V and 7 from J, leaving 13 bases between them. CDR3 nucleotide sequence: TGTGCCATCAGTGAGTCGTGGGGCGCCGGGCAGCCCCAGCATTTT. The encoded protein is CAISESWGAGQPQHF.

The gene calls are TRBV12-3 or TRBV12-4 and TRBJ1-1; D not resolved. The V gene lost 10 bases and the J gene lost 1 base, with 13 bases spanning the gap. The CDR3 has 13 amino acids. The CDR3 DNA reads TGTGCCACCCACTGGGCCGAGAACACTGAAGCTTTCTTT. Translated: CATHWAENTEAFF.

The genes are TRBV9 and TRBJ1-1; 10 positions agree with TRBD1. Germline values: CDR1 SGDLS, CDR2 YYNGEE. CDR3 length: 15 amino acids. Unmatched junction bases numbered 4, after V lost 4 bases and J lost 1 base. CDR3 DNA: TGTGCCAGCAGCTCACGACAGGGGGCGAACACTGAAGCTTTCTTT. Translating it yields CASSSRQGANTEAFF.

This clonotype appeared a few times. This chain uses TRBV10-1 with TRBJ2-3; tentatively, D is TRBD1 or TRBD2 (6 bases each). The germline V gene encodes CDR1 WNHNN and CDR2 SYGVQD (reference sequence). The CDR3 has 18 residues. V lost 4 bases to trimming and J lost 5 bases, with 25 bases between them. For the CDR3, the DNA is TGCGCCAGCAGTGCCCCCCGGGGGCCAGGGGCGCGGGGAGATACGCAGTATTTT. Amino acids: CASSAPRGPGARGDTQYF.

This chain links TRBV10-3 with TRBJ2-3; 7 bases align to TRBD2. CDR3 length: 14 amino acids. CDR1 ENHRY and CDR2 SYGVKD come from the germline V gene. Trimming at V came to 5 bases and at J to 7 bases, leaving 9 bases not matched to a gene. The chain's CDR3 is CAISLAGEVHTQYF. The CDR3 coding sequence is TGTGCCATCAGTCTCGCGGGGGAGGTACATACGCAGTATTTT.

J is TRBJ2-5 and V is TRBV5-1, with D tentatively TRBD2 (5 bases). The germline CDR1 and CDR2 sequences are SGHRS and YFSETQ. The CDR3 runs 15 residues. Between the trimmed V and J ends, which lost 3 bases and 2 bases, there was a span of 14 bases. CDR3 region: CASSYSSGEQETQYF. The CDR3 DNA sequence: TGCGCCAGCAGCTACTCCTCCGGGGAGCAAGAGACCCAGTACTTC. Full variable domain (remainder filled in from reference TRBV5-1 and TRBJ2-5): KAGVTQTPRYLIKTRGQQVTLSCSPISGHRSVSWYQQTPGQGLQFLFEYFSETQRNKGNFPGRFSGRQFSNSRSEMNVSTLELGDSALYLCASSYSSGEQETQYFGPGTRLLVL.

This clonotype appeared a few times. The rearrangement joins TRBV19 to TRBJ2-2, with D possibly being TRBD2 (5 bases). The CDR3 has 15 residues. V was clipped by 5 bases and J by 1 base, with 11 bases between them. Germline CDR1 LNHDA, CDR2 SQIVND (reference sequence). CDR3 sequence: CASSADYLNTGELFF. The CDR3 DNA sequence: TGTGCCAGTAGTGCCGACTACTTGAACACCGGGGAGCTGTTTTTT.

J is TRBJ2-4 and V is TRBV10-2, with 9 bases that match TRBD1. The junction had 6 bases not matched to a gene; V was cut back by 6 bases and J by 6 bases. Germline values: CDR1 WSHSY, CDR2 SAAADI. The CDR3 loop spans 14 amino acids. The CDR3 bases are TGCGCCAGCAGGGAGGGGGACAGGGTAAACATTCAGTACTTC. Encoded protein: CASREGDRVNIQYF.

This clonotype was counted a few times. The chain carries TRBV20-1 and TRBJ2-7; 7 bases fit TRBD2. The CDR3 loop spans 14 amino acids. Germline V lookup: CDR1 DFQATT, CDR2 SNEGSKA (reference sequence). The junction had 8 bases not matched to a gene; V was cut back by 0 bases and J by 6 bases. The CDR3 here is CSAREGGRSGEQYF. CDR3 nucleotides: TGCAGTGCTAGAGAGGGCGGGAGAAGCGGCGAGCAGTACTTC.

The chain couples TRBV11-2 to TRBJ2-3, with D possibly matching TRBD1 (6 bases). CDR3 length equals 14 residues. Germline-derived CDR1 and CDR2 are SGHAT and FQNNGV. V lost 9 bases to trimming and J lost 4 bases, with 17 bases between them. In nucleotides, the CDR3 is TGTGCCAGTCTCGGACAGCTGGGGGCAGATACGCAGTATTTT. This translates into CASLGQLGADTQYF.